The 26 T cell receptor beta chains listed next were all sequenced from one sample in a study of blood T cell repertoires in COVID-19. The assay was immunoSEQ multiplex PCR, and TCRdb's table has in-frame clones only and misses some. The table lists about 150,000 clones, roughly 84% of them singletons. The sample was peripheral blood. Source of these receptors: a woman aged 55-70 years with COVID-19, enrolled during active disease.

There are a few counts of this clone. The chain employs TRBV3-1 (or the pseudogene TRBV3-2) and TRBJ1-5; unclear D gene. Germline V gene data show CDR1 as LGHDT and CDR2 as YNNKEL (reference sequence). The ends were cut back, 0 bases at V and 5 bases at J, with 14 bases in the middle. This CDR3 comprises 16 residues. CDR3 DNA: TGTGCCAGCAGCCAAGATGGAGGCGGCTTCGATCAGCCCCAGCATTTT. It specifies CASSQDGGGFDQPQHF.

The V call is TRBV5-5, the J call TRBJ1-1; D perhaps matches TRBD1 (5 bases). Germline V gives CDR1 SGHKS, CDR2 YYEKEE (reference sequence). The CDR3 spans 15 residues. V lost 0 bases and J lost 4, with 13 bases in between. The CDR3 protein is CASSLASGPATEAFF. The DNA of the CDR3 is TGTGCCAGCAGCTTGGCTTCAGGGCCGGCCACTGAAGCTTTCTTT. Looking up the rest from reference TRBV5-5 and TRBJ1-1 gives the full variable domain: DAGVTQSPTHLIKTRGQQVTLRCSPISGHKSVSWYQQVLGQGPQFIFQYYEKEERGRGNFPDRFSARQFPNYSSELNVNALLLGDSALYLCASSLASGPATEAFFGQGTRLTVV.

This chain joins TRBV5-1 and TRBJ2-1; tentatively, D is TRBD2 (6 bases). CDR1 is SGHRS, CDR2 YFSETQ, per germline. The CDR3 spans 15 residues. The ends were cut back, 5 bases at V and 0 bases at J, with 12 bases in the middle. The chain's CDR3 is CASSRSGSSYNEQFF. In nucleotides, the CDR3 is TGCGCCAGCAGTCGTAGCGGCAGCTCCTACAATGAGCAGTTCTTC.

CDR3 loop: CASSWGRGFQPQHF. CDR3 sequence (DNA): TGTGCCAGCAGTTGGGGCAGGGGATTTCAGCCCCAGCATTTT. This chain joins TRBV6-1 and TRBJ1-5; possible D gene TRBD1, 6 bases. Germline CDR1 and CDR2: MNHNS and SASEGT. The CDR3 has 14 amino acids. Trimming removed 5 bases from V and 6 bases from J, with 14 bases in between.

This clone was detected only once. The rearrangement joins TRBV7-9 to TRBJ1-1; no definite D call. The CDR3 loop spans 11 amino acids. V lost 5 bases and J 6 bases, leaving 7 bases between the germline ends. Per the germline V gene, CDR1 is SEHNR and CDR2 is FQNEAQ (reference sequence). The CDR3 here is CASSGTAEAFF. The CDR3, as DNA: TGTGCCAGCAGCGGCACAGCTGAAGCTTTCTTT.

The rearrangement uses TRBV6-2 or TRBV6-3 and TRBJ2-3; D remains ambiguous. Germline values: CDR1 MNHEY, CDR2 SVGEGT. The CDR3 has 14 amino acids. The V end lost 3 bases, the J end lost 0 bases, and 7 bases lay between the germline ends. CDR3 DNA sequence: TGTGCCAGCAGTTATATGTCTAGCACAGATACGCAGTATTTT. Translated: CASSYMSSTDTQYF.

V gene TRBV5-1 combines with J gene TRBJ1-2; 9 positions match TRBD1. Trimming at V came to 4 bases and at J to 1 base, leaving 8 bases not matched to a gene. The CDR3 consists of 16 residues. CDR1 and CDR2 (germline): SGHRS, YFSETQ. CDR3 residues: CASSQGQGRGNYGYTF. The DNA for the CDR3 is TGCGCCAGCAGCCAGGGACAGGGCAGGGGTAACTATGGCTACACCTTC.

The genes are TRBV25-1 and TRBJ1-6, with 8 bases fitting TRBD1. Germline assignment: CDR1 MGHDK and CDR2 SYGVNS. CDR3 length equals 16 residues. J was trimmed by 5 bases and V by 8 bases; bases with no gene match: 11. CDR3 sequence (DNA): TGTGCCAGCCCCAGTATCTCAGGGGGCAATAATTCACCCCTCCACTTT. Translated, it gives CASPSISGGNNSPLHF.

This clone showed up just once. The CDR3 coding sequence is TGTGCCAGCAGCTTAGGGGCAGGTCGTAATCAGCCCCAGCATTTT. Protein sequence: CASSLGAGRNQPQHF. This rearrangement joins TRBV7-9 to TRBJ1-5; D gene uncertain. V lost 1 base and J lost 4, with 11 bases in between. The CDR3 has 15 residues. Per germline, CDR1 SEHNR and CDR2 FQNEAQ (reference sequence).

CDR3 in amino acids: CASSLTNRDSYEQYF. The CDR3 DNA sequence: TGTGCCAGCAGCTTAACAAATAGGGACAGCTACGAGCAGTACTTC. V usage is TRBV7-3 and J usage is TRBJ2-7, with 7 bases lining up with TRBD1. Per germline, CDR1 SGHTA and CDR2 FQGTGA. V was clipped by 0 bases and J by 3 bases; unmatched bases: 5. This CDR3 contains 15 residues.

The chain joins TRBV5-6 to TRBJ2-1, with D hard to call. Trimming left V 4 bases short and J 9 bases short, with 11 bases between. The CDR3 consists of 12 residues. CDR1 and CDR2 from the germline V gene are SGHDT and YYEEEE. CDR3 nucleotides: TGTGCCAGCAGCGATTTCCGGAGTGAGCAGTTCTTC. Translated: CASSDFRSEQFF.

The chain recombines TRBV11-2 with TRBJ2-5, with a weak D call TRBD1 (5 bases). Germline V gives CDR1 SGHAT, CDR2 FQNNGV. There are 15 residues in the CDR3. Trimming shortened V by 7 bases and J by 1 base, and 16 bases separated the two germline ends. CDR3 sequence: CASTDNRTPQETQYF. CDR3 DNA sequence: TGTGCCAGCACCGACAACCGGACACCCCAAGAGACCCAGTACTTC.

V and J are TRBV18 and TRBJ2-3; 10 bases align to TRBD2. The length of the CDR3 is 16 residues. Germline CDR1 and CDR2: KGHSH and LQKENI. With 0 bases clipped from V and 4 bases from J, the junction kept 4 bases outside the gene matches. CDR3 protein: CASSPPGGLAPDTQYF. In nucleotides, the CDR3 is TGTGCCAGCTCACCACCGGGGGGACTAGCGCCAGATACGCAGTATTTT.

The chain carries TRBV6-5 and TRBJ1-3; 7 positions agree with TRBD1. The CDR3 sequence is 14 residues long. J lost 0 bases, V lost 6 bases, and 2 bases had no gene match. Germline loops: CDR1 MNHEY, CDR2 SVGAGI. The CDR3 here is CASRRQGSGNTIYF. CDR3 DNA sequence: TGTGCCAGCAGAAGACAGGGCTCTGGAAACACCATATATTTT.

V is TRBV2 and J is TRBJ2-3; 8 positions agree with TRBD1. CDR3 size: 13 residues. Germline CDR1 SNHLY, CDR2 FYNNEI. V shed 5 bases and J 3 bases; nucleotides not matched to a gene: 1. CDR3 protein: CASSRTGTDTQYF. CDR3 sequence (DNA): TGTGCCAGCAGTCGGACAGGGACAGATACGCAGTATTTT. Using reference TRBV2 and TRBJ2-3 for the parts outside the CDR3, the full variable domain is EPEVTQTPSHQVTQMGQEVILRCVPISNHLYFYWYRQILGQKVEFLVSFYNNEISEKSEIFDDQFSVERPDGSNFTLKIRSTKLEDSAMYFCASSRTGTDTQYFGPGTRLTVL.

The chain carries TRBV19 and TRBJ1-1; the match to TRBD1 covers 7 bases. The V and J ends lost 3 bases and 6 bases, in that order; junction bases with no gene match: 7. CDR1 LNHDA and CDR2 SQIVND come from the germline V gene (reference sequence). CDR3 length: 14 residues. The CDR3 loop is CASSIDRVDAEAFF. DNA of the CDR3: TGTGCCAGTAGTATTGACAGGGTAGACGCTGAAGCTTTCTTT.

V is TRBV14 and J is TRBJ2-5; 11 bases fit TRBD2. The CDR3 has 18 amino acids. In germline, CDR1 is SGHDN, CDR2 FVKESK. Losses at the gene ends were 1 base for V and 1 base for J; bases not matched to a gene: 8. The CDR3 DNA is TGTGCCAGCAGCCAAGGTTACGGGACTAGCGGAATCCAAGAGACCCAGTACTTC. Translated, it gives CASSQGYGTSGIQETQYF.

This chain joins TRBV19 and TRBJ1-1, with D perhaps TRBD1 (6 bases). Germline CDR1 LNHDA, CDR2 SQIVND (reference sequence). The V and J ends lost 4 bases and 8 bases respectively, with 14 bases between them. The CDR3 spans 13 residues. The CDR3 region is CASSNEQGMEAFF. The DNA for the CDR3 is TGTGCCAGTAGTAATGAACAGGGTATGGAAGCTTTCTTT.

The CDR3 DNA follows: TGTGCCAGCAGCATCACAGGGGAGCAGTACTTC. Translating gives CASSITGEQYF. The chain carries TRBV5-6 and TRBJ2-7; weak D call: TRBD1 (6 bases). CDR3 length: 11 residues. Trimming removed 4 bases at V and 7 bases at J, with 9 bases between. Germline V lookup: CDR1 SGHDT, CDR2 YYEEEE. The complete variable domain, with remaining parts taken from reference TRBV5-6 and TRBJ2-7, reads DAGVTQSPTHLIKTRGQQVTLRCSPKSGHDTVSWYQQALGQGPQFIFQYYEEEERQRGNFPDRFSGHQFPNYSSELNVNALLLGDSALYLCASSITGEQYFGPGTRLTVT.

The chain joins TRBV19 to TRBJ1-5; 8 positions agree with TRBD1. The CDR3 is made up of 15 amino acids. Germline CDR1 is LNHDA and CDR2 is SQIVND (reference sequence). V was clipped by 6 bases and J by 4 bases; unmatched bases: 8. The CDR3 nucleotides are TGTGCCAGTAGGCTCCAGGGGGCAGGGAATCAGCCCCAGCATTTT. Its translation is CASRLQGAGNQPQHF.

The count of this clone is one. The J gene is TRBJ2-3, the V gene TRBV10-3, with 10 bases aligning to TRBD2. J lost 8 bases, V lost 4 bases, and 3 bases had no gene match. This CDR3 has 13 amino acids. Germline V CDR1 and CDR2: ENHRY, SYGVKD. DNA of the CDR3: TGTGCCATCAGTGTAGCGGGGGGCCTTACGCAGTATTTT. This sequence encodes CAISVAGGLTQYF.

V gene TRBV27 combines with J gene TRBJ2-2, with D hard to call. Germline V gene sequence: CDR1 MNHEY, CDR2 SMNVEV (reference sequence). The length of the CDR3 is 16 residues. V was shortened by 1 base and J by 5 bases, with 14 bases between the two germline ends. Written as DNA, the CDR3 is TGTGCCAGCAGTTTATTGGGCTCCCCTGGGACCGGGGAGCTGTTTTTT. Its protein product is CASSLLGSPGTGELFF.

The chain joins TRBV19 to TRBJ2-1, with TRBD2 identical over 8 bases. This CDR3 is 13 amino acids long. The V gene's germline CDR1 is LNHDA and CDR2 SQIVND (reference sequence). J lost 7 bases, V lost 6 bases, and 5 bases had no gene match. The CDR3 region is CASRESGRNEQFF. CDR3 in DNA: TGTGCCAGTAGGGAAAGCGGGAGAAATGAGCAGTTCTTC.

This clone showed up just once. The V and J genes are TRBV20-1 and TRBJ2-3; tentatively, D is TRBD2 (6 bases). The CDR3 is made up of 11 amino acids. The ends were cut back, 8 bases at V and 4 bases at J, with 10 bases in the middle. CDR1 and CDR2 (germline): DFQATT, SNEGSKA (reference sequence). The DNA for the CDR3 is TGCAGTCGGAGGGATGCAGATACGCAGTATTTT. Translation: CSRRDADTQYF.

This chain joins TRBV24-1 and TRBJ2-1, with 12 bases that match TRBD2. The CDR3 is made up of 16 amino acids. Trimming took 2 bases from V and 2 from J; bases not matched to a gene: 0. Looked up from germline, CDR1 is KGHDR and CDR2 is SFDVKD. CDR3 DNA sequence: TGTGCCACCAGTGATTGGACTAGCGGGGCCTACAATGAGCAGTTCTTC. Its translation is CATSDWTSGAYNEQFF.

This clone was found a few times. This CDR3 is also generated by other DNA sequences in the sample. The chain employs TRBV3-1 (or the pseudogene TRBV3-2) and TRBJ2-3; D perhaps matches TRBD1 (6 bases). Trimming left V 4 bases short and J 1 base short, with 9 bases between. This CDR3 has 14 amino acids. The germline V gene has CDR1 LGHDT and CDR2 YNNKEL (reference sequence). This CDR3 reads CASSRGGGTDTQYF. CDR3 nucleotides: TGTGCCAGCAGCCGAGGGGGAGGCACAGATACGCAGTATTTT.